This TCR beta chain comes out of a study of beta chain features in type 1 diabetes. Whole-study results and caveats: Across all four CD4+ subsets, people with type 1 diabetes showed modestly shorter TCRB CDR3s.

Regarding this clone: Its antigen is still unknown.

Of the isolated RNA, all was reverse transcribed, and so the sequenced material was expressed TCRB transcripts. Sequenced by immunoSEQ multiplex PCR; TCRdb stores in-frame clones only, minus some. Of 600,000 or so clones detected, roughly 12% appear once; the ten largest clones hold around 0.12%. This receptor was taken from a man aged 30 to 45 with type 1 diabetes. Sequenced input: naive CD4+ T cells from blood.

CDR3 sequence (DNA): TGTGCCAGTAATGACAAGAACACCGGGGAGCTGTTTTTT. Protein: CASNDKNTGELFF. This rearrangement joins TRBV19 to TRBJ2-2; unclear D gene. Looked up from germline, CDR1 is LNHDA and CDR2 is SQIVND (reference sequence). The V and J ends lost 7 bases and 1 base respectively, with 7 bases between them. This CDR3 is built from 13 residues.